The clone carrying this T cell receptor beta chain was seen a few times. Its antigen is not known. The sample comes from a study of T cell repertoires in cytomegalovirus infection. Study in general: Recently identified HLA-C-restricted and well-studied HLA-B-restricted CMV epitopes were used. It can be stated that public TCR beta signatures indicated CMV infection as well as a matching HLA type.

TCRdb recomputed calls from the reads with MiXCR, one row per CDR3 protein. The repertoire holds approximately 730,000 distinct CDR3 sequences, about 33% seen once, with about 20% in the top ten. General study results and limits: Cumulated frequencies of public TCR beta families served to identify carriers of CMV plus the relevant HLA. HLA-C-restricted, CMV-specific TCR beta clonotypes were dominant ex vivo.

The receptor was isolated from a human donor in good health (CMV status not recorded). Some clones in this sample may be carry-over from other donors' samples. Material: cultured PBMCs, obtained from culture after CMV antigen stimulation.

In DNA, the CDR3 is TGTGCCAGCAGTACGACAGGGGACAACGAGCAGTACTTC. Translation gives CASSTTGDNEQYF. V usage is TRBV6-2 or TRBV6-3 and J usage is TRBJ2-7, with TRBD1 identical over 8 bases. Germline V gene sequence: CDR1 MNHEY, CDR2 SVGEGT. Trimming at V came to 5 bases and at J to 5 bases, leaving 5 bases not matched to a gene. CDR3 length equals 13 residues.